These 14 T cell receptor beta chains were all obtained from the same sample, sequenced in a study of T cells after posttransplantation cyclophosphamide. Busulfan-fludarabine conditioning, marrow transplant, and cyclophosphamide on days +3 and +4 were administered. Repertoires were generated with immunoSEQ multiplex PCR, while TCRdb's copy carries only in-frame clones and drops some. The sample records thousands of clones, roughly 82% being singletons. The source was CD4+ T cells sorted from blood, collected around 1,100 days after allogeneic stem cell transplant with posttransplant cyclophosphamide. These receptors all come from a female patient in her thirties or forties who received an allogeneic stem cell transplant from a related donor, was CMV-positive, and had no GVHD. Some of the T cells might come from the graft donor.

This sequence joins TRBV19 and TRBJ1-2, with D possibly matching TRBD1 (6 bases). The CDR3 length is 14 residues. Deletions cut 5 bases from V and 2 bases from J, with 12 bases between. Per the germline V gene, CDR1 is LNHDA and CDR2 is SQIVND (reference sequence). Written as DNA, the CDR3 is TGTGCCAGTAGTTCAAGTGGGGGCAACTATGGCTACACCTTC. Its protein product is CASSSSGGNYGYTF.

Details on this clone: The germline gene is not matched at one end of the junction; a read error may be the cause. The chain is built from TRBV7-7 and TRBJ2-3; 11 bases fit TRBD2. The germline gives CDR1 SSHAT, CDR2 FNYEAQ (reference sequence). This CDR3 has 15 amino acids. This CDR3 is CASSLAGGVTDTQYF. CDR3 DNA: TGTGCTAGCAGCTTAGCGGGGGGGGTCACAGATACGCAGTATTTT.

The rearrangement links TRBV6-4 to TRBJ1-5; D ambiguous. This CDR3 region has 13 residues. Looked up from germline, CDR1 is MRHNA and CDR2 is SNTAGT. V was cut by 3 bases and J by 6 bases, with 9 bases left in between. CDR3 sequence (DNA): TGTGCCAGCAGTGAACAGCGGTGTCAGCCCCAGCATTTT. Its protein product is CASSEQRCQPQHF.

This chain links TRBV10-2 with TRBJ2-7; TRBD1 aligns across 7 bases. After removal of 4 bases from V and 5 bases from J, the junction contained 2 bases not matched to a gene. CDR1 WSHSY and CDR2 SAAADI come from the germline V gene. The CDR3 loop spans 12 amino acids. This CDR3 reads CASSGQGDEQYF. DNA of the CDR3: TGCGCCAGCAGTGGACAGGGCGACGAGCAGTACTTC.

The rearrangement uses TRBV27 and TRBJ2-3; no firm D call. V was cut by 5 bases and J by 2 bases, with 11 bases left in between. The V gene's germline CDR1 is MNHEY and CDR2 SMNVEV (reference sequence). This CDR3 comprises 14 residues. The CDR3 region is CASSLRGLTDTQYF. In DNA form, the CDR3 reads TGTGCCAGCAGTCTTCGAGGCCTCACAGATACGCAGTATTTT.

This clone was found a few times. The chain has TRBV19 and TRBJ2-7, with a tentative D call TRBD1 (5 bases). The CDR3 runs 14 residues. Trimming took 3 bases from V and 5 from J, leaving 14 bases between them. Germline CDR1 reads LNHDA; CDR2 reads SQIVND (reference sequence). For the CDR3, the DNA is TGTGCCAGTAGTATCCAGGCAGGGAAGGACGAGCAGTACTTC. As protein: CASSIQAGKDEQYF.

The gene calls are TRBV28 and TRBJ1-1, with D possibly matching TRBD1 (5 bases). Trimming stripped 6 bases from V and 1 base from J, with 15 bases between. This CDR3 spans 15 amino acids. Germline CDR1 and CDR2: MDHEN and SYDVKM. CDR3 protein: CASSRLQAWNTEAFF. In DNA form, the CDR3 reads TGTGCCAGCAGCCGCTTACAGGCATGGAACACTGAAGCTTTCTTT.

With regard to this clone: An end of the junction differs from the germline gene, which may be a read error. The chain carries TRBV5-6 and TRBJ1-2; 10 bases align to TRBD1. The CDR3 loop spans 14 amino acids. The germline V gene has CDR1 SGHDT and CDR2 YYEEEE. The CDR3 region has the DNA TGTGCCCGCAGCTTGGGACAGGGGAACTATGGCTACACCTTC. Its translation is CARSLGQGNYGYTF. Together with reference TRBV5-6 and TRBJ1-2, the CDR3 gives the full variable domain: DAGVTQSPTHLIKTRGQQVTLRCSPKSGHDTVSWYQQALGQGPQFIFQYYEEEERQRGNFPDRFSGHQFPNYSSELNVNALLLGDSALYLCARSLGQGNYGYTFGSGTRLTVV.

The rearrangement uses TRBV5-1 and TRBJ1-4, with 9 bases that match TRBD1. CDR1 and CDR2 (germline): SGHRS, YFSETQ. The CDR3 sequence is 15 residues long. With 5 bases clipped from V and 3 bases from J, the junction kept 5 bases outside the gene matches. The CDR3 DNA sequence: TGCGCCAGCAGGTTCGGACAGGGGTCTAATGAAAAACTGTTTTTT. It encodes CASRFGQGSNEKLFF.

The rearrangement uses TRBV5-1 and TRBJ2-3; possibly TRBD2 for D (7 bases). Germline loops: CDR1 SGHRS, CDR2 YFSETQ. The length of the CDR3 is 15 residues. Deletions cut 4 bases from V and 9 bases from J, with 21 bases between. The CDR3 sequence is CASSPGGRGTRTQYF. As DNA, the CDR3 is TGCGCCAGCAGCCCCGGGGGGCGGGGGACCAGAACGCAGTATTTT.

The rearrangement links TRBV19 to TRBJ1-2, with unresolved D. In germline, CDR1 is LNHDA, CDR2 SQIVND (reference sequence). This CDR3 contains 14 residues. Trimming cost V 1 base and J 4 bases, with 10 bases left between them. In DNA, the CDR3 is TGTGCCAGTAGTATAGCAGCGACTCTCTATGGCTACACCTTC. Protein product: CASSIAATLYGYTF.

The gene calls are TRBV5-1 and TRBJ2-3; 7 bases match TRBD2. The CDR3 extends over 15 amino acids. V was pared by 0 bases and J by 2 bases, with 3 bases of the junction left unmatched. Germline V CDR1 and CDR2: SGHRS, YFSETQ. CDR3: CASSLAGLDTDTQYF. The CDR3 coding sequence is TGCGCCAGCAGCTTGGCCGGACTAGACACAGATACGCAGTATTTT.

V gene TRBV11-2 combines with J gene TRBJ2-7; TRBD1 matches at 7 bases. Germline V CDR1 and CDR2: SGHAT, FQNNGV. Unmatched junction bases numbered 5, after V lost 5 bases and J lost 1 base. There are 14 residues in the CDR3. The CDR3 loop is CASSTGQVSYEQYF. The DNA of the CDR3 is TGTGCCAGCAGCACCGGACAGGTTTCCTACGAGCAGTACTTC.

CDR3 sequence reads: CASSLEGGTSTDTQYF. For the CDR3, the DNA is TGTGCCAGCAGCTTAGAAGGCGGAACTAGCACAGATACGCAGTATTTT. This chain uses TRBV11-1 with TRBJ2-3; D unclear. Germline-derived CDR1 and CDR2 are SGHAT and FQDESV (reference sequence). V was clipped by 1 base and J by 0 bases, with 11 bases between them. CDR3 size: 16 residues.